This T cell receptor beta chain was documented in a study of blood T cell repertoires in COVID-19. V lost 4 bases and J 1 base, leaving 13 bases between the germline ends. CDR3 length: 15 amino acids. Germline V gene lookup returns CDR1 LGHDT and CDR2 YNNKEL (reference sequence). Data came from immunoSEQ multiplex PCR; TCRdb stores just in-frame clones and leaves some out. This sample has 250,000 to 350,000 clones; roughly 80% occur once, and the top ten carry more than 1.1%. Sequencing input: peripheral blood. This chain joins TRBV3-1 (or the pseudogene TRBV3-2) and TRBJ2-5; D might be TRBD2 (6 bases). The TCR originated in a human donor with COVID-19, enrolled during active disease. The donor label of this sample is uncertain. The CDR3 protein is CASSPTGVPQETQYF. The DNA for the CDR3 is TGTGCCAGCAGCCCGACGGGAGTCCCCCAAGAGACCCAGTACTTC.